The 9 T cell receptor beta chains in this list originate from one sample, sequenced in a study of OX40 agonist ivuxolimab in advanced cancers. Some clones are missing from TCRdb's copy, which holds only in-frame ones; the method was immunoSEQ multiplex PCR. The sample holds 30,000 or so clones, 70% to 90% seen once. Sequences were derived from CD4+ or CD8+ T cells sorted from blood, sampled in a trial of the OX40 agonist ivuxolimab. The receptor source for this set is an adult with an advanced solid tumor such as melanoma, head and neck, liver or kidney cancer.

The V call is TRBV4-2, the J call TRBJ2-7; 10 bases are a match to TRBD1. The CDR3 runs 16 residues. Germline trimming cut 2 bases from V and 3 bases from J; bases unmatched to any gene: 7. Germline loops: CDR1 LGHNA, CDR2 YNFKEQ. The CDR3 nucleotides are TGTGCCAGCAGCCAATTCACCGGGACAGGGGTCTACGAGCAGTACTTC. This codes for CASSQFTGTGVYEQYF.

The chain couples TRBV11-3 to TRBJ2-2; 8 positions match TRBD2. Trimming at V came to 5 bases and at J to 2 bases, leaving 10 bases not matched to a gene. There are 17 residues in the CDR3. Germline V gene lookup returns CDR1 SGHNT and CDR2 YENEEA. The CDR3 is CASSHGGGTRNTGELFF. CDR3 nucleotide sequence: TGTGCCAGCAGCCACGGTGGGGGGACTAGAAACACCGGGGAGCTGTTTTTT. Full variable domain (remainder filled in from reference TRBV11-3 and TRBJ2-2): EAGVVQSPRYKIIEKKQPVAFWCNPISGHNTLYWYLQNLGQGPELLIRYENEEAVDDSQLPKDRFSAERLKGVDSTLKIQPAELGDSAVYLCASSHGGGTRNTGELFFGEGSRLTVL.

This chain links TRBV2 with TRBJ2-5; 11 bases align to TRBD2. Per germline, CDR1 SNHLY and CDR2 FYNNEI. The CDR3 runs 15 residues. V was clipped by 8 bases and J by 5 bases; unmatched bases: 10. The CDR3 here is CASWEASGRIETQYF. The DNA for the CDR3 is TGTGCCAGCTGGGAGGCTAGCGGGAGGATCGAGACCCAGTACTTC.

The J gene is TRBJ1-1, the V gene TRBV2; D gene ambiguous. Trimming stripped 4 bases from V and 7 bases from J, with 13 bases between. The CDR3 is made up of 13 amino acids. In germline, CDR1 is SNHLY, CDR2 FYNNEI. DNA of the CDR3: TGTGCCAGCAGTGTAGGGCGGCAGTTTGAAGCTTTCTTT. Encoded protein: CASSVGRQFEAFF.

This clone has a single count. The CDR3 loop reads CASSPGLQETGELFF. The DNA of the CDR3 is TGTGCCAGCTCACCAGGACTCCAGGAAACCGGGGAGCTGTTTTTT. The chain links TRBV18 to TRBJ2-2; D perhaps matches TRBD2 (5 bases). The CDR3 spans 15 residues. Germline V gene lookup returns CDR1 KGHSH and CDR2 LQKENI. V dropped 2 bases and J dropped 5 bases, with 12 bases sitting between them.

This clone was observed once. This chain links TRBV7-6 with TRBJ1-1, with 10 bases aligning to TRBD1. The junction had 14 bases not matched to a gene; V was cut back by 3 bases and J by 1 base. Germline values: CDR1 SGHVS, CDR2 FNYEAQ. The CDR3 covers 19 residues. The CDR3 DNA sequence: TGTGCCAGCAGCTTGGGGGGACAGGGGTCAAGGGGTTCGAACACTGAAGCTTTCTTT. Translating it yields CASSLGGQGSRGSNTEAFF.

This chain connects TRBV5-4 to TRBJ2-1; D is ambiguous. CDR3 length: 12 amino acids. Germline V gene lookup returns CDR1 SGHNT and CDR2 YYREEE (reference sequence). V was pared by 0 bases and J by 8 bases, with 6 bases between. CDR3 nucleotides: TGTGCCAGCAGCTTGGTAAGGGATGAGCAGTTCTTC. Protein: CASSLVRDEQFF.

The chain recombines TRBV11-3 with TRBJ2-7; D is perhaps TRBD1 (6 bases). V shed 6 bases and J shed 5 bases, with 17 bases lying between them. The length of the CDR3 is 14 residues. The germline V gene has CDR1 SGHNT and CDR2 YENEEA. CDR3 coding DNA: TGTGCCAGCAGACCCCGAAGGACAGCCAACGAGCAGTACTTC. Amino acids: CASRPRRTANEQYF.

This clone appeared once. The J gene is TRBJ1-1, the V gene TRBV2; D not resolved. Germline V gene sequence: CDR1 SNHLY, CDR2 FYNNEI. The V and J ends lost 7 bases and 1 base respectively, with 13 bases between them. The CDR3 extends over 14 amino acids. The CDR3 nucleotides are TGTGCCAGCACCGAATGGCGAGCGAACACTGAAGCTTTCTTT. It is translated as CASTEWRANTEAFF.